The present T cell receptor beta chain was sequenced within a study of OX40 agonist ivuxolimab in advanced cancers. Overall study: Dose-escalation patients were diagnosed with hepatocellular carcinoma, melanoma, renal cell cancer or head and neck cancer.

Measured with immunoSEQ multiplex PCR; TCRdb has only the in-frame clones, and not every one. The sample records 80,000 to 100,000 clones, around nine tenths being singletons. CDR3 size: 16 residues. In germline, CDR1 is SGHRS, CDR2 YFSETQ. V was shortened by 0 bases and J by 0 bases, with 11 bases between the two germline ends. The source of this sequence is an adult with an advanced solid tumor such as melanoma, head and neck, liver or kidney cancer. The source material was CD4+ or CD8+ T cells sorted from blood, sampled in a trial of the OX40 agonist ivuxolimab. The chain combines TRBV5-1 with TRBJ2-3; D is uncertain. CDR3 coding DNA: TGCGCCAGCAGCTTGGTGCCGGGTTCTAGCACAGATACGCAGTATTTT. Protein: CASSLVPGSSTDTQYF.